This TCR beta chain originates from a study of early T cells in non-severe SARS-CoV-2 infection (dated by TCRdb to the early 2020s). About the study as a whole: Because TCR sequencing was done on bulk RNA from unsorted whole blood, the alpha and beta chains could not be paired.

This was a case-control study nested in a cohort of healthcare workers in London, UK, who had nasopharyngeal swab PCR tests and blood samples taken every week. Healthcare workers were enrolled in the week of the UK lockdown, from 23 to 31 March 2020, and were followed every week for up to roughly 15 weeks. This clonotype has at least ten counts. The clone's antigen remains unknown. Base qualities are missing; no much larger clone stands one base away. The library was prepared using 5' RACE. TCRdb shows the sequencer as NextSeq 500. The TCR library protocol attached unique molecular identifiers to individual cDNA molecules to correct for sequencing error and PCR bias. TCR alpha and beta chains were both sequenced, and the abundances of alpha and beta sequences in each sample were closely correlated with each other. The original methods were these. Decombinator V4 was used to perform V gene, J gene and CDR3 annotation of TCR sequences. TCRs were defined as expanded if a significant change between any two time points was detected under a Poisson model with p below 0.0001. TCR abundances were normalised to the total number of TCRs sequenced per sample and expressed as counts per million. VDJdb, accessed 1 November 2021, was searched for CMV, EBV and SARS-CoV-2 annotated TCRs, excluding TCRs annotated for multiple antigens. The raw public data were reprocessed by TCRdb itself: fastp quality trimming at Q25, MiXCR clonotype calling, in-frame beta chains only. Rows are unified per CDR3 protein, each entry keeping the most common DNA and genes. The authors' filters were not applied to this entry. The sample records 30,000 to 40,000 distinct CDR3 sequences, 5.4% of which are singletons. Clones ranked in the top ten supply 20% to 25% of the sample.

General findings and caveats noted by the study authors: VDJdb matching was skewed toward anti-spike CD8 responses and likely underestimated virus-specific expansions, missing private and CD4 specificities.

This receptor was obtained from an adult who was a healthcare worker with PCR-confirmed SARS-CoV-2 infection or an uninfected control (not recorded which). Sequencing was done on a sample of whole blood.

The CDR3 region reads CASSSQGQGRTEAFF. The sequenced DNA is TGTGCCAGCAGCTCGCAAGGACAGGGAAGGACTGAAGCTTTCTTT. The rearrangement combines TRBV7-2 with TRBJ1-1, with 8 central nucleotides matching TRBD1. The CDR3 measures 15 amino acids from cysteine to phenylalanine. CDR3 DNA only is kept here, 45 bases in frame from base 1. CDR1 SGHTA and CDR2 FQGNSA are derived from the germline V gene. V is pruned by 4 bases and J by 5 bases, leaving 9 bases of the junction without a gene match.